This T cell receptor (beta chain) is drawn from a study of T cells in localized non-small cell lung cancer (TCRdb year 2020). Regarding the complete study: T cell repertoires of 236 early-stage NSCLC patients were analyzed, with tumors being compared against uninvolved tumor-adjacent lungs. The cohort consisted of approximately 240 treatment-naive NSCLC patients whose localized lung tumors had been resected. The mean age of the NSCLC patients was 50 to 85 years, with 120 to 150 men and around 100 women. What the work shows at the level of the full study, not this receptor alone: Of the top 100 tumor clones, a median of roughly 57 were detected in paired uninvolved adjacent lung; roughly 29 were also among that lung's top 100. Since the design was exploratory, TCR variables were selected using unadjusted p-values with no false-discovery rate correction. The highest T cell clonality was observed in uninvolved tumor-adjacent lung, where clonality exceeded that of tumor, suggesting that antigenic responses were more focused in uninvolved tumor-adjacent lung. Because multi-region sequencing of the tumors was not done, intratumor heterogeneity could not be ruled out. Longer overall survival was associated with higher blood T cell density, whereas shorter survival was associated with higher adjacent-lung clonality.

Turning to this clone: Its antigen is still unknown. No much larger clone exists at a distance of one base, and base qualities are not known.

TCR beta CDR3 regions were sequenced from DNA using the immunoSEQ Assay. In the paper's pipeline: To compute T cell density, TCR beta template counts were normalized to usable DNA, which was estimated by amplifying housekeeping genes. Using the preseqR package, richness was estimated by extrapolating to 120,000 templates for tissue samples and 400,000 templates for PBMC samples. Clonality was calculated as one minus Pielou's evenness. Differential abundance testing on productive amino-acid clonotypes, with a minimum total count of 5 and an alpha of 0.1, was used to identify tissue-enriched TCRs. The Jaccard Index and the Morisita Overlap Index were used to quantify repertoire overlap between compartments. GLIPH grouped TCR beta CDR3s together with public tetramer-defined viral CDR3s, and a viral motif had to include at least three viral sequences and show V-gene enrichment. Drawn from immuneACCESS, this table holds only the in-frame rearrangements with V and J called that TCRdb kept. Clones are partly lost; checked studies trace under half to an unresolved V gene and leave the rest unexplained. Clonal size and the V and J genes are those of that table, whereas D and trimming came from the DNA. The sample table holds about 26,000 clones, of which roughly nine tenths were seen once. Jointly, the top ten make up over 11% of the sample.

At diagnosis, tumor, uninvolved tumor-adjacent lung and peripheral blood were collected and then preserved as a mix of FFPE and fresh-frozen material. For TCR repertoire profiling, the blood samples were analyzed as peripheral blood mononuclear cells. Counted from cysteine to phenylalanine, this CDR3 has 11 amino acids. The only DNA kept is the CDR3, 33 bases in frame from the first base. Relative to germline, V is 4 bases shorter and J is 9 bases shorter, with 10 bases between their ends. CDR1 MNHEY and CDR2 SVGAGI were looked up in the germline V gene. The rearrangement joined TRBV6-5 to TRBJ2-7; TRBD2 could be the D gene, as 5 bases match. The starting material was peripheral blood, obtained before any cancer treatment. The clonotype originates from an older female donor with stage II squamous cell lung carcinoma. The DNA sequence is TGTGCCAGCAGTTCACTAGTTTCGCAGTACTTC. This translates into CASSSLVSQYF.